The 11 T cell receptor beta chains below were found in one sample sequenced in a study of blood T cell repertoires in COVID-19. Profiled with immunoSEQ multiplex PCR; TCRdb holds only in-frame clones, not every one. In the table there are 120,000 or so clones, around 90% of which are singletons. What was sequenced was peripheral blood. Source of these receptors: a human donor in a cohort sampled during active COVID-19.

The chain combines TRBV7-6 with TRBJ1-1; D gene ambiguous. Trimming shortened V by 4 bases and J by 4 bases, and 16 bases separated the two germline ends. Germline CDR1 and CDR2: SGHVS and FNYEAQ. The CDR3 extends over 15 amino acids. CDR3 residues: CASSSNPEGSTEAFF. In nucleotides, the CDR3 is TGTGCCAGCAGCTCAAACCCGGAGGGTAGCACTGAAGCTTTCTTT.

V gene TRBV6-5 combines with J gene TRBJ2-3, with 9 bases fitting TRBD1. Germline CDR1 MNHEY, CDR2 SVGAGI. This CDR3 has 15 residues. After removal of 6 bases from V and 5 bases from J, the junction contained 9 bases not matched to a gene. CDR3: CASSSGTGMGDTQYF. CDR3 nucleotides: TGTGCCAGCAGCTCCGGGACAGGGATGGGAGATACGCAGTATTTT.

V is TRBV28 and J is TRBJ2-5; D is unresolved. V was clipped by 6 bases and J by 1 base, with 12 bases between them. There are 14 residues in the CDR3. From germline, CDR1 is MDHEN and CDR2 SYDVKM. The CDR3 loop reads CASRPSPTQETQYF. DNA of the CDR3: TGTGCCAGCAGGCCTTCCCCTACCCAAGAGACCCAGTACTTC.

The chain uses TRBV5-6 and TRBJ2-7; maybe TRBD1 (8 bases). The V gene lost 4 bases and the J gene lost 6 bases, with 23 bases spanning the gap. Germline V gene lookup returns CDR1 SGHDT and CDR2 YYEEEE. The CDR3 has 16 amino acids. Written as DNA, the CDR3 is TGTGCCAGCAGCCCCTTGGACAGGGATGGGGGGGGCGAGCAGTACTTC. It yields the protein CASSPLDRDGGGEQYF.

CDR3 loop: CASSSDMMGVSPLHF. CDR3 in DNA: TGCGCCAGCAGTTCGGATATGATGGGAGTTTCACCCCTCCACTTT. This chain connects TRBV5-1 to TRBJ1-6; D unresolved. There are 15 residues in the CDR3. V was clipped by 5 bases and J by 9 bases, with 18 bases between them. Germline V gene sequence: CDR1 SGHRS, CDR2 YFSETQ.

V gene TRBV11-2 combines with J gene TRBJ1-4; D not certain. Per germline, CDR1 SGHAT and CDR2 FQNNGV. The CDR3 contains 14 residues. Between the trimmed V and J ends, which lost 3 bases and 3 bases, there was a span of 8 bases. The CDR3 DNA is TGTGCCAGCAGCTTTACGGGTCCTAATGAAAAACTGTTTTTT. It is translated as CASSFTGPNEKLFF. Variable domain in full (rest from reference TRBV11-2 and TRBJ1-4): EAGVAQSPRYKIIEKRQSVAFWCNPISGHATLYWYQQILGQGPKLLIQFQNNGVVDDSQLPKDRFSAERLKGVDSTLKIQPAKLEDSAVYLCASSFTGPNEKLFFGSGTQLSVL.

V usage is TRBV19 and J usage is TRBJ1-1; 7 bases map to TRBD1. CDR1 and CDR2 from the germline V gene are LNHDA and SQIVND (reference sequence). The trim removed 3 bases at V and 0 bases at J, leaving 4 bases unmatched. CDR3 size: 15 residues. CDR3: CASSMWDRLNTEAFF. CDR3 DNA sequence: TGTGCCAGTAGTATGTGGGACAGACTGAACACTGAAGCTTTCTTT.

V gene TRBV29-1 combines with J gene TRBJ2-7; 8 bases are a match to TRBD1. In germline, CDR1 is SQVTM, CDR2 ANQGSEA. J was trimmed by 2 bases and V by 7 bases; bases with no gene match: 19. The CDR3 is 17 amino acids. The CDR3 is CSALTPTQGAFPYEQYF. For the CDR3, the DNA is TGCAGCGCCCTAACCCCGACGCAGGGGGCATTTCCCTACGAGCAGTACTTC.

The genes are TRBV28 and TRBJ2-7, with 7 positions matching TRBD1. The germline gives CDR1 MDHEN, CDR2 SYDVKM. This CDR3 is 13 amino acids long. Trimming at V came to 10 bases and at J to 2 bases, leaving 8 bases not matched to a gene. The CDR3 bases are TGTGCCATCAGACAGGGCGGTCCCTACGAGCAGTACTTC. It is translated as CAIRQGGPYEQYF.

The gene calls are TRBV6-1 and TRBJ1-5; possibly TRBD1 for D (5 bases). The germline gives CDR1 MNHNS, CDR2 SASEGT. This CDR3 has 15 amino acids. V shed 3 bases and J shed 4 bases, with 13 bases lying between them. The CDR3 nucleotides are TGTGCCAGCAGTGACAGGGCTTTGGGGAATCAGCCCCAGCATTTT. Protein product: CASSDRALGNQPQHF.

The sample holds one count of this clone. As DNA, the CDR3 is TGTGCCAGCAGCCTGGGGGCGGCTAATGAAAAACTGTTTTTT. Amino acid sequence: CASSLGAANEKLFF. This chain connects TRBV7-2 to TRBJ1-4, with D tentatively TRBD1 (6 bases). Germline CDR1 is SGHTA and CDR2 is FQGNSA. Trimming shortened V by 5 bases and J by 3 bases, and 10 bases separated the two germline ends. This CDR3 has 14 residues.